Shown below are 4 T cell receptor beta chains from a single sample sequenced in a study of blood T cells in healthy people across ages. A second PCR of about 6 to 12 cycles used a sample-barcoded 5' primer and a J-beta primer mix. MiXCR was run by TCRdb on the 5' RACE reads, yielding one entry per CDR3 protein. The data contain 1,500,000 or so distinct CDR3 sequences, 59% of them singletons. The sequenced sample was blood. The source of these receptors is a man younger than 35 in good health.

This clonotype was seen only a few times. V is TRBV3-1 and J is TRBJ2-7; no clear D gene. Trimming stripped 1 base from V and 0 bases from J, with 10 bases between. The CDR3 length is 15 residues. Germline CDR1 and CDR2: LGHDT and YNNKEL (reference sequence). CDR3 amino acids: CASSQVLRYSYEQYF. For the CDR3, the DNA is TGTGCCAGCAGCCAAGTTCTCAGATACTCCTACGAGCAGTACTTC.

This rearrangement joins TRBV3-1 to TRBJ1-2; no reliable D call. Trimming took 0 bases from V and 8 from J, leaving 16 bases between them. CDR3 length: 15 residues. The V gene's germline CDR1 is LGHDT and CDR2 YNNKEL (reference sequence). The CDR3 region has the DNA TGTGCCAGCAGCCAAGAAGGCGGTAGGGTTTTGGGCTACACCTTC. It encodes CASSQEGGRVLGYTF.

This clonotype was counted a few times. V gene TRBV4-2 combines with J gene TRBJ2-5, with D possibly TRBD2 on 7 matching bases. The CDR3 has 16 residues. CDR1 is LGHNA, CDR2 YNFKEQ, per germline. V was trimmed by 0 bases and J by 0 bases, leaving 11 bases between them. CDR3 DNA: TGTGCCAGCAGCCAAGAAGGCGGGGGCTACCAAGAGACCCAGTACTTC. Protein sequence: CASSQEGGGYQETQYF.

This chain links TRBV4-2 with TRBJ2-7; a weak D match, TRBD2 (5 bases). CDR1 is LGHNA and CDR2 is YNFKEQ in the germline V gene. V lost 3 bases and J 2 bases, leaving 20 bases between the germline ends. The CDR3 is made up of 17 amino acids. The CDR3 nucleotides read TGTGCCAGCAGCCATGGAACCGGTCTAGCATCAACCTACGAGCAGTACTTC. Translated, it gives CASSHGTGLASTYEQYF.